This is a list of T cell receptor beta chains from one sample in a study of cytomegalovirus exposure and HLA in healthy donors. Sequenced by immunoSEQ multiplex PCR; TCRdb stores in-frame clones only, minus some. In the table there are around 150,000 clones, about 89% of which are singletons. The sequenced material came from PBMCs. The receptors were gathered from a woman aged 18 to 35 in good health and CMV-seropositive. Both conserved end residues are part of each CDR3. The order of the fields is V gene, CDR3 length, clone size, D gene, J gene, CDR3 DNA, CDR3 protein. The D gene is left open where the match is weak. Clone size is not always given. Where it is, it says once, few, many or a class for expanded clones.

TRBV18	14	NA	TRBD1	TRBJ2-1	TGTGCCAGCTCACCCGACAGGGCGGTAAATGAGCAGTTCTTC	CASSPDRAVNEQFF
TRBV2	11	NA	NA	TRBJ2-7	TGTGCCAGCAGTGTGTTCGGGAAGCAGTACTTC	CASSVFGKQYF
TRBV7-6	16	NA	NA	TRBJ1-4	TGTGCCAGCAGCCCTCTTGTGACTGGATATAATGAAAAACTGTTTTTT	CASSPLVTGYNEKLFF
TRBV11-2	15	few	TRBD2	TRBJ2-7	TGTGCCAGCAGCTCCTACACTAGCGACCCCTACGAGCAGTACTTC	CASSSYTSDPYEQYF
TRBV7-3	18	NA	NA	TRBJ2-1	TGTGCCAGCAGCTTAATGCTCCCCGACGGGATAATAATGGATGAGCAGTTCTTC	CASSLMLPDGIIMDEQFF
TRBV27	14	once	NA	TRBJ1-1	TGTGCCAGCAGTTTGGGCTTCATGAACACTGAAGCTTTCTTT	CASSLGFMNTEAFF
TRBV6-4	14	few	NA	TRBJ2-3	TGTGCCAGCAGTTTAGGGGGGGACACAGATACGCAGTATTTT	CASSLGGDTDTQYF
TRBV15	15	NA	NA	TRBJ1-3	TGTGCCACCAGCAGGACGGGATTCTCTGGAAACACCATATATTTT	CATSRTGFSGNTIYF
TRBV7-9	11	NA	NA	TRBJ2-7	TGTGCCAGCAGCTTCAGGGGCGAGCAGTACTTC	CASSFRGEQYF
TRBV28	16	NA	TRBD2	TRBJ2-1	TGTGCCAGCAGTCGACATAGCGGGAGGAGCCACAATGAGCAGTTCTTC	CASSRHSGRSHNEQFF
TRBV18	15	NA	NA	TRBJ1-1	TGTGCCAGCTCACCACTCAGGGAGGTGAACACTGAAGCTTTCTTT	CASSPLREVNTEAFF
TRBV7-8	15	NA	NA	TRBJ2-6	TGTGCCAGCAGCTCCGGGGTATCCGGGGCCAACGTCCTGACTTTC	CASSSGVSGANVLTF
TRBV19	19	NA	NA	TRBJ1-6	TGTGCCAGTAGTACGGGACAAGAGACAGGTCTGTGGGGGAGTTCACCCCTCCACTTT	CASSTGQETGLWGSSPLHF
TRBV18	17	NA	TRBD1	TRBJ1-5	TGTGCCAGCTCGCCAACCTCCGGGACAGGGAATATCAGCCCCCAGCATTTT	CASSPTSGTGNISPQHF
TRBV7-9	15	NA	NA	TRBJ2-1	TGTGCCAGCAGCTTAGGTCAAGCGGAGTACAATGAGCAGTTCTTC	CASSLGQAEYNEQFF
TRBV7-2	18	NA	TRBD1	TRBJ1-5	TGTGCCAGCAGCTTGACCCGTCCCGGGACAGGTCAGGAGCAGCCCCAGCATTTT	CASSLTRPGTGQEQPQHF
TRBV30	12	NA	TRBD2	TRBJ2-7	TGTGCCTGGAGTCCCGGGGGGTACGAGCAGTACTTC	CAWSPGGYEQYF
TRBV5-6	14	NA	NA	TRBJ2-7	TGTGCCAGCAGCTCGAGGGCAGTCCTCTACGAGCAGTACTTC	CASSSRAVLYEQYF
TRBV28	15	NA	TRBD1	TRBJ2-1	TGTGCCAGCTGGCGAGCAGGACAGGGGAGCAATGAGCAGTTCTTC	CASWRAGQGSNEQFF
TRBV30	13	few	NA	TRBJ1-5	TGTGCCTGGAGTGTATCCCGCGGGCGGCCCCAGCATTTT	CAWSVSRGRPQHF
TRBV5-4	16	NA	TRBD2	TRBJ2-3	TGTGCCAGCAGCTTCGACGGGACTAGCCGTACAGATACGCAGTATTTT	CASSFDGTSRTDTQYF
TRBV2	12	NA	NA	TRBJ1-2	TGTGCCAGCAGTGAAGCGGAGTATGGCTACACCTTC	CASSEAEYGYTF
TRBV7-9	15	NA	TRBD1	TRBJ1-1	TGTGCCAGCAGCCCCCGGGACAGGGGGCAGGATGAAGCTTTCTTT	CASSPRDRGQDEAFF
TRBV5-6	13	NA	NA	TRBJ2-7	TGTGCCAGCAGCTTGAACGAGTACTACGAGCAGTACTTC	CASSLNEYYEQYF
TRBV7-6	15	NA	TRBD2	TRBJ2-5	TGTGCCAGCAGCTTACTATCGGGGGGGGAAGAGACCCAGTACTTC	CASSLLSGGEETQYF
TRBV28	14	NA	TRBD1	TRBJ1-1	TGTGCCAGCAGGGAGACAGGGACGAACACTGAAGCTTTCTTT	CASRETGTNTEAFF
TRBV18	14	NA	NA	TRBJ2-4	TGTGCCAGCTCACCAGGGGGCCAGGGGTTCATTCAGTACTTC	CASSPGGQGFIQYF
TRBV7-8	15	NA	NA	TRBJ1-2	TGTGCCAGCAGCTTAGAACAGGGCCTTAACTATGGCTACACCTTC	CASSLEQGLNYGYTF
TRBV4-3	14	NA	NA	TRBJ2-7	TGCGCCAGCAGCCAAGTCTCAGGGGACTACGAGCAGTACTTC	CASSQVSGDYEQYF
TRBV5-6	18	NA	TRBD2	TRBJ2-1	TGTGCCAGCAGCTTGGGGCTAGCGGGGAGCCGCTCCTACAATGAGCAGTTCTTC	CASSLGLAGSRSYNEQFF
TRBV5-6	18	NA	TRBD1	TRBJ1-1	TGTGCCAGCAGCTCACCGAGCCCGACAGGGTTGATAGGCACTGAAGCTTTCTTT	CASSSPSPTGLIGTEAFF
TRBV2	16	once	TRBD1	TRBJ2-5	TGTGCCAGCAGCATCGGGCGCGGACAGGGGGCAGAGACCCAGTACTTC	CASSIGRGQGAETQYF
TRBV7-8	15	NA	TRBD1	TRBJ2-2	TGTGCCAGCAGATCCGGGACAGAGAACACCGGGGAGCTGTTTTTT	CASRSGTENTGELFF
TRBV19	14	many	TRBD2	TRBJ2-1	TGTGCCAGTAGCGGGGGACTAGCTAGCAATGAGCAGTTCTTC	CASSGGLASNEQFF
TRBV5-6	16	few	TRBD1	TRBJ1-4	TGTGCCAGCAGCTCAGACAGGGGGCCTACTAATGAAAAACTGTTTTTT	CASSSDRGPTNEKLFF
TRBV10-2	19	NA	NA	TRBJ2-7	TGCGCCAGCAGTGAGTCGCGAGTTTTCTTAAGTAGTCCGAACTACGAGCAGTACTTC	CASSESRVFLSSPNYEQYF
TRBV5-1	16	NA	NA	TRBJ2-7	TGCGCCAGCAGCTTGGCTCCCGGACAAACCTCCTACGAGCAGTACTTC	CASSLAPGQTSYEQYF
TRBV5-1	16	NA	NA	TRBJ2-2	TGCGCCAGCAGCTTGGTAGCAGCCAAGAACACCGGGGAGCTGTTTTTT	CASSLVAAKNTGELFF
TRBV19	15	NA	TRBD1	TRBJ1-5	TGTGCCAGTAGTCAGGGGGCTCATAGCAATCAGCCCCAGCATTTT	CASSQGAHSNQPQHF
TRBV28	14	NA	NA	TRBJ1-5	TGTGCCAGCAGCCCGACTAGAAGGAATCAGCCCCAGCATTTT	CASSPTRRNQPQHF
TRBV29-1	14	NA	NA	TRBJ1-1	TGCAGCGTTGACGGACAGCCAAGTCGATCGGTTGCTTTCTTT	CSVDGQPSRSVAFF
TRBV6-6	13	NA	TRBD1	TRBJ2-7	TGTGCCAGCAGTTACGAGGACAGGGCCCCCTACCACTTC	CASSYEDRAPYHF
TRBV6-6	13	NA	NA	TRBJ2-5	TGTGCCAGCAGAGGGCTAGCACAAGAGACCCAGTACTTC	CASRGLAQETQYF
TRBV7-6	12	NA	TRBD2	TRBJ2-1	TGTGCCAGCAGCCATCCAGCGGGGGGGAAGTTCTTC	CASSHPAGGKFF
TRBV2	15	NA	TRBD1	TRBJ1-2	TGTGCCAGCAGTGCCTTGACAGGGGGTGGTTATGGCTACACCTTC	CASSALTGGGYGYTF